Listed below are T cell receptor beta chains from one sample, sequenced in a study of blood T cells in healthy people across ages. From the 5' RACE reads, TCRdb called clonotypes with MiXCR, one entry per CDR3 protein. The table has around 1,800,000 distinct CDR3 sequences, about 39% seen once; the top ten hold more than 20%. The material sequenced was blood. Receptor source: a human donor in good health. Each CDR3 is given with its conserved first and last residue. Fields, in order: clone size, D gene, V gene, J gene, CDR3 DNA, CDR3 protein. The D gene is left open where the match is weak. Some rows mark clone size as missing; the rest say once, few, many or name a class of expanded clone.

>NA|NA|TRBV11-3|TRBJ2-1
TGTGCCAGCAGCTCCGGGGTGGAAGTTCGTGAGCAGTTCTTC
CASSSGVEVREQFF
>few|NA|TRBV9|TRBJ2-3
TGTGCCAGCAGCGCGCGACTAGAAACAGATACACAGTATTTT
CASSARLETDTQYF
>few|TRBD2|TRBV10-3|TRBJ2-7
TGTGCCATCAGTGCTCGTCCGGGGGGGACCTACGAGCAGTACTTC
CAISARPGGTYEQYF
>NA|TRBD2|TRBV10-3|TRBJ2-5
TGTGCCATCTGTGAGTCCCAGCGGGGGAACAATGAGCAGTACTTC
CAICESQRGNNEQYF
>few|TRBD2|TRBV11-2|TRBJ2-1
TGTGCCAGCAGCTTAGCCGCGACTAGCGGGGGCTATATTGAGCAGTTCTTC
CASSLAATSGGYIEQFF
>NA|NA|TRBV4-1|TRBJ2-1
TGCGCCAGCGGCCAACCGGACTGGTCCCAAGTACCCCAGTTCTTC
CASGQPDWSQVPQFF
>NA|TRBD1|TRBV6-2/TRBV6-3|TRBJ1-4
TGTGCCAGCACCGGACAGGGGGCTGAAAAACCGTTTTTT
CASTGQGAEKPFF
>NA|NA|TRBV15|TRBJ2-5
TGTGCCACCAGCAGAGATCTGGGGGGCGTTGTCAATGAGCAGTACTTC
CATSRDLGGVVNEQYF
>NA|NA|TRBV6-6|TRBJ1-5
TGTGCCAGCATGGGATTGGATCAGCCCCAGCATTTT
CASMGLDQPQHF
>few|NA|TRBV4-2|TRBJ2-3
TGTGCCAGCAGCCAGGCGAATGGGGGCACAGATACGCAGTATTTT
CASSQANGGTDTQYF
>few|NA|TRBV29-1|TRBJ1-4
TGCAGCGTTGAAGATCAACGTCCAACTAATGAAAAACTGTTTTTT
CSVEDQRPTNEKLFF
>NA|NA|TRBV5-1|TRBJ1-6
TGCGCCAGCAGCTTGGAAGGGGGAGGGAGATCACCCCTCCACTTT
CASSLEGGGRSPLHF
>NA|TRBD1|TRBV20-1|TRBJ1-2
TGCAGTGCTAGCCTACGGGGACAGGGCCCGGATGGCTACACCTTC
CSASLRGQGPDGYTF
>NA|NA|TRBV12-3/TRBV12-4|TRBJ2-5
TGTGCCAGCAGTTTATCGGAGGGAGGGACCCAGTACTTC
CASSLSEGGTQYF
>NA|TRBD2|TRBV4-1|TRBJ2-1
TGCGCCAGCAGCCAAGGACTAGCTTACGGTGAGCAGTTCTTC
CASSQGLAYGEQFF
>NA|NA|TRBV18|TRBJ1-5
TGTGCCAGCTCCCCAGGGGTCGATCAGCCCCAGCATTTT
CASSPGVDQPQHF
>NA|TRBD1|TRBV27|TRBJ2-3
TGTGCCAGCAGTCTTCCGGGACAGGGTACAGATACGCAGTATTTT
CASSLPGQGTDTQYF
>few|TRBD1|TRBV29-1|TRBJ2-7
TGCAGCGTTGAGTCAGGGGGCGCAGGCTACAACTTC
CSVESGGAGYNF
>NA|NA|TRBV20-1|TRBJ1-1
TGCAGTGCGCCTATTTCGAACACTGAAGCTTTCTTT
CSAPISNTEAFF
>NA|TRBD1|TRBV7-9|TRBJ2-5
TGTGCCAGCAGCCTCATGTCCAGGGGGCTCCGAGAGACCCAGTACTTC
CASSLMSRGLRETQYF
>few|TRBD1|TRBV20-1|TRBJ2-3
TGCAGTGCTAGCCTCCTTGGGACAGGGAGCACAGATACGCAGTATTTT
CSASLLGTGSTDTQYF
>NA|NA|TRBV20-1|TRBJ2-7
TGCAGTGCTAGAGATACGGGGACTTTCTACGAGCAGTACTTC
CSARDTGTFYEQYF
>few|NA|TRBV7-9|TRBJ2-5
TGTGCCAGCAGACTTGACCAGAGGGAGACCCAGTACTTC
CASRLDQRETQYF
>NA|NA|TRBV12-3/TRBV12-4|TRBJ2-7
TGTGCCAGCAGTCCCCAGGGCAGTGAGAATTACTTC
CASSPQGSENYF
>few|TRBD2|TRBV28|TRBJ2-3
TGTGCCGGGGGGGGTGGGGGCACAGATACGCAGTATTTT
CAGGGGGTDTQYF
>NA|NA|TRBV6-1|TRBJ1-5
TGTGCCAGCAGTGCTCAGGGGCCCTCGGGGCCCCAGCATTTT
CASSAQGPSGPQHF
>NA|NA|TRBV14|TRBJ1-2
TGTGCCAGCAGCCAAGATAAGGGGGTGGTCAGGGGCTACACCTTC
CASSQDKGVVRGYTF
>once|TRBD2|TRBV11-1|TRBJ2-7
TGTGCCAGCAGCTTATCTTCCGCGGGGGACTACGAGCAGTACTTC
CASSLSSAGDYEQYF
>NA|TRBD1|TRBV5-1|TRBJ1-2
TGCGCCAGCAGCCTGGACAGGCCGGGGGATGGCTACACCTTC
CASSLDRPGDGYTF
>NA|TRBD1|TRBV6-4|TRBJ2-1
TGTGCCACGGGACAGACAGCCTACAATGAGCAGTTCTTC
CATGQTAYNEQFF
>few|NA|TRBV12-3/TRBV12-4|TRBJ1-4
TGTGCCACGTCCGTCCGGACAACTAATGAAAAACTGTTTTTT
CATSVRTTNEKLFF
>NA|NA|TRBV9|TRBJ2-5
TGTGCCAGCAGCGTAGGGAGCAGGGACCAAGAGACCCAGTACTTC
CASSVGSRDQETQYF
>NA|NA|TRBV7-7|TRBJ2-7
TGTGCCAGCAGCCCTGGACAAGCTGGATCCTACGAGCAGTACTTC
CASSPGQAGSYEQYF
>NA|NA|TRBV29-1|TRBJ2-7
TGCAGCGCCGGGGGAGACTCCTACGAGCAGTACTTC
CSAGGDSYEQYF
>NA|NA|TRBV12-3/TRBV12-4|TRBJ2-1
TGTGCCAGCAGTCCCTCGAACGGCAATGAGCAGTTCTTC
CASSPSNGNEQFF
>NA|NA|TRBV4-3|TRBJ1-2
TGCGCCAGCAGCCAAGATCTGGGGGTACTTAACTATGGCTACACCTTC
CASSQDLGVLNYGYTF
>NA|NA|TRBV28|TRBJ2-7
TGTGCCAGCAGTTCCGGGACCGAGTCCAACGAGCAGTACTTC
CASSSGTESNEQYF
>NA|TRBD2|TRBV27|TRBJ2-3
TGTGCCAGCGGGGCTAGCGGTTCCACAGATACGCAGTATTTT
CASGASGSTDTQYF
>many|NA|TRBV29-1|TRBJ2-5
TGCAGCGCCCCCCGCAGGGGAGGGGAGACCCAGTACTTC
CSAPRRGGETQYF
>few|NA|TRBV5-1|TRBJ2-3
TGCGCCAGCAGCACTTCAGGGCTCGGTGCAGATACGCAGTATTTT
CASSTSGLGADTQYF
>NA|NA|TRBV10-3|TRBJ2-3
TGTGCCACCAGGTCTGTCGAGGGTCGAGATACGCAGTATTTT
CATRSVEGRDTQYF
>NA|NA|TRBV12-3/TRBV12-4|TRBJ1-5
TGTGCCAGCAGTTTACAGATAAGCAATCAGCCCCAGCATTTT
CASSLQISNQPQHF
>few|NA|TRBV4-3|TRBJ2-1
TGCGCCAGCAGCCAAGACAGGGGCATCCACAATGAGCAGTTCTTC
CASSQDRGIHNEQFF
>few|NA|TRBV4-3|TRBJ2-7
TGCGCCAGCAGCCAAGGAAGGGACGTCTCCTACGAGCAGTACTTC
CASSQGRDVSYEQYF
>NA|TRBD1|TRBV20-1|TRBJ1-1
TGCAGTGCTGGGCGACAGGGAAGAGGCACTGAAGCTTTCTTT
CSAGRQGRGTEAFF
>NA|TRBD2|TRBV6-5|TRBJ2-6
TGTGCCAGCAGTTACAGTGGGGACTACCACCTCTCTGGGGCCAACGTCCTGACTTTC
CASSYSGDYHLSGANVLTF
>few|NA|TRBV7-2|TRBJ2-3
TGTGCCAGCAGCCCCCCGGGATTTAGCACAGATACGCAGTATTTT
CASSPPGFSTDTQYF
>NA|NA|TRBV6-1|TRBJ1-5
TGTGCCTCCAAGCGGGGAGACAATCAGCCCCAGCATTTT
CASKRGDNQPQHF
>NA|TRBD2|TRBV4-3|TRBJ2-7
TGCGCCAGCAGCCTGACTAGCGGGAGGCATAACGAGCAGTACTTC
CASSLTSGRHNEQYF
>NA|NA|TRBV20-1|TRBJ1-2
TGCAGTGCTATTGAAGGAAGCTATGGCTACACCTTC
CSAIEGSYGYTF
>NA|NA|TRBV5-1|TRBJ1-2
TGCGCCAGCAGCTTCCCTAATAGTGAGAATGGCTACACCTTC
CASSFPNSENGYTF
>few|TRBD1|TRBV10-3|TRBJ1-4
TGTGCCATCAGTGGAAACGACAGGGGAGCGGCGGAAAAACTGTTTTTT
CAISGNDRGAAEKLFF
>few|TRBD1|TRBV7-8|TRBJ2-7
TGTGCCAGCAGCTTAGGGGGACAGGGGGCGATCAGGGAGCAGTACTTC
CASSLGGQGAIREQYF
>NA|NA|TRBV27|TRBJ2-7
TGTGCCAGCAGTGTCCGGGCAGGGTACTACGAGCAGTACTTC
CASSVRAGYYEQYF
>few|TRBD1|TRBV20-1|TRBJ2-7
TGCAGTGCTAGAGATCAACAGGGGGCTGTAAACGAGCAGTACTTC
CSARDQQGAVNEQYF
>NA|TRBD2|TRBV29-1|TRBJ2-1
TGCAGCGCGACGACTAGCGGATCCTACAATGAGCAGTTCTTC
CSATTSGSYNEQFF
>NA|NA|TRBV4-1|TRBJ1-2
TGCGCCAGCAGCCAAGTAAAGACTTCAGGGTCCTATGGCTACACCTTC
CASSQVKTSGSYGYTF
>NA|NA|TRBV20-1|TRBJ1-1
TGCAGTGCTAGTTTGTCAGGGAGGAACACTGAAGCTTTCTTT
CSASLSGRNTEAFF